A single T cell receptor (beta chain) is shown here with its context. Its antigen is unidentified. This entry comes from a study of cytomegalovirus exposure and HLA in healthy donors. For the study at large: Later analysis reported that the approximately 110 validation repertoires shared the platform of the 650 to 700 first-cohort repertoires.

The donors were members of the validation cohort comprising over a hundred subjects, separate from the roughly 600-subject first cohort. Clones were sequenced by immunoSEQ multiplex PCR, and TCRdb holds only the in-frame ones, with some missing. This repertoire shows 90,000 to 100,000 clones, 87% found once; its top ten account for 3% to 4.5%. Findings of the study overall: The dataset shows that most TCR sequences were rare, while some public TCRs occurred in many donors.

The length of the CDR3 is 15 residues. Germline V gene sequence: CDR1 MNHNS, CDR2 SASEGT. V shed 5 bases, J shed 2 bases, and the junction held 2 bases outside the gene matches. Sequenced material: PBMCs. This receptor was obtained from a woman aged 30 to 39 in good health and CMV-seronegative. The chain couples TRBV6-1 to TRBJ2-3; 12 nucleotides match TRBD2. The CDR3 DNA is TGTGCCAGCAGTCCTAGCGGGAGGGCCACAGATACGCAGTATTTT. Translation: CASSPSGRATDTQYF.